This entry describes one T cell receptor beta chain. Original data processing: Estimates of nucleated cell counts were drawn from the amplification of reference gene primers. The method was immunoSEQ multiplex PCR; TCRdb's version includes in-frame clones alone and lacks a portion of them. Clonal size and the V and J genes are those of that table, whereas D and trimming came from the DNA. In the table there are roughly 190,000 clones, just under 85% of which are singletons. V was clipped by 2 bases and J by 7 bases, with 3 bases between them. From germline, CDR1 is MNHNY and CDR2 SVGAGI (reference sequence). There are 11 residues in the CDR3. This record comes from a study of blood T cell repertoires in COVID-19. Overall study context: COVID-19 samples from acute and convalescent phases originated in the United States, Italy and Spain. T cells, B-cell-depleted T cells, or PBMCs provided the cDNA or gDNA that served as material.

This TCR came from a woman between 65 and 79 years old with active or convalescent COVID-19. The chain links TRBV6-6 to TRBJ2-1; D is unclear. Sequencing was performed on peripheral blood. The CDR3 protein is CASSYANEQFF. Written as DNA, the CDR3 is TGTGCCAGCAGTTACGCGAATGAGCAGTTCTTC.